This T cell receptor beta chain was obtained from a study of shared clonotypes between healthy human individuals (dated by TCRdb to 2018 to 2021). Background on the whole study: The cohort included three men and a couple of women between 18 and 49 years of age. To estimate repertoire size and how much clonotypes are shared between individuals, the study performed deep sequencing of blood TCR repertoires from a few healthy adults. For each donor, three plates each were used for CD4 naive and CD4 memory, two plates were used for CD8 naive, and one plate was used for CD8 memory. Each donor's leukapheresis produced roughly between about 0.85 and 10 billion PBMCs. To increase sequencing depth and limit assay-specific biases, TCR repertoire library preparation and sequencing were carried out by different laboratories using diverse techniques.

Donors were healthy HIV-negative adults with no recently reported acute infections or vaccinations. Every donor was a Caucasian adult living in Nashville, Tennessee, USA. CD4+ T cells were enriched through magnetic negative selection, after which naive cells were positively selected on CD45RA and the remaining negative fraction served as the memory subset. After blood collection by leukapheresis, PBMCs were isolated using Ficoll-Histopaque density gradient centrifugation and then cryopreserved in the vapor phase of liquid nitrogen. Analytical flow cytometry was used to check the purity and quantity of every magnetically sorted T cell population. Genomic DNA was isolated from each sorted fraction and quantified by UV absorbance on a Nanodrop 2000c. As to this clone: Its antigen is still unknown. It has no much larger one-base neighbor in the sample; base qualities were not kept.

V gives up 0 bases and J gives up 6 bases, and the segment between their germline ends measures 15 bases. The germline V gene encodes CDR1 SGDLS and CDR2 YYNGEE. Including the terminal cysteine and phenylalanine, the CDR3 comprises 15 residues. Only the CDR3 region is kept as DNA, spanning 45 bases read in frame from base 1. Overall results and qualifications from the work: Sampling was restricted to blood, and TCR repertoires in tissue are likely to differ from TCR repertoires in blood. Clonotypes shared by all four sorted-subset donors showed higher generation probabilities than non-shared clonotypes. Naive subsets generally had larger estimated clonotype richness than memory subsets. Incomplete sequencing was indicated by rarefaction of sorted-subset datasets, despite the large sequencing depth. Pairwise subsampling led to the expectation that sequencing depth would affect the degree of clonotype sharing among donors. Sharing across a few donors was observed for around 4.8% of naive CD4, over 3% of naive CD8, about 2.3% of memory CD4, and around 0.4% of memory CD8 clonotypes. The genetic and exposure-history diversity represented was limited by the small number of donors.

Using the deep immunoSEQ assay, multiplex PCR amplified TCR CDR3 regions from genomic DNA. For each cell subset, the extracted genomic DNA was distributed evenly across all wells of several immunoSEQ 96-well plates, and each plate served as one replicate. Each replicate PCR for sorted subsets received around 200 ng genomic DNA, equal to around 32,000 T cell genomes. The purified libraries were quantified using a Qubit 3.0 fluorometer, sized with a Bioanalyzer 2100, and then quantified again using the KAPA Library Quantification kit. A separate single-read 150-cycle Illumina NextSeq 550 flow cell was used to sequence each immunoSEQ 96-well plate. As for the authors' bioinformatics: Because only junctional sequences without quality scores were contained in the immunoSEQ output, filtering matching that applied to full-length reads could not be performed. Sequences were annotated with PyIR, a Python wrapper for IgBLAST v1.9, using IMGT germline references to assign V/J genes and CDR3. Any read was removed if the V/J assignment was weak (E-value above 1e-6), the CDR3 was missing, or the read contained stop codons, out-of-frame junctions, or ambiguous translated residues. V3J clonotypes were defined by identical inferred V gene, J gene, and CDR3 amino acid sequence. To compute the percentage overlap between repertoires, the number of shared unique clonotypes was divided by the size of the smaller repertoire. Repertoire richness was assessed with RTK rarefaction, the Chao1 estimator, and Recon v2.1 estimates of unobserved clonotypes. For all TCRbeta clonotypes obtained by the gDNA method from several donors, generation probabilities were computed with OLGA. The immuneACCESS repertoire file appears here via TCRdb, limited to in-frame rearrangements. These files lack a portion of the clones; in checked studies, under half of the deficit traces to unresolved V genes, and the cause of the others is not known. V and J calls and clone size are as listed in that table; D and trimming were resolved from the DNA. The sample includes about 2.3 million clones, with 85% to 95% observed a single time. The ten largest clones take up 0.39% of the sample.

In this chain, TRBV9 is recombined with TRBJ1-2, and TRBD1 may be the D gene, going by 6 matching bases. The TCR comes from a man between 18 and 35 years old in good health. Some clones in this sample may be carry-over from other donors' samples. Sequencing was carried out using naive CD4+ T cells from PBMCs. The sample's cell subset or site label, decoded: CD45RA+ positively selected. CDR3 reads: CASSVVEQGRDGYTF. The DNA sequence is as follows: TGTGCCAGCAGCGTAGTGGAACAGGGACGGGATGGCTACACCTTC.